The 9 T cell receptor beta chains reported below all come from one sample, sequenced in a study of molecular identifiers for immune sequencing clone quantification. One entry per CDR3 protein, called by TCRdb with MiXCR from the PCR reads. The sample lists under 600,000 distinct CDR3 sequences, 25% seen once, with around 0.76% in the top ten. Sequencing was done on a sample of naive CD8+ T cells from blood, with Jurkat cell RNA spiked in. This sample's subset: FACS-sorted CD8+CD4-CCR7+CD45RA+ naive T cells. These receptors came from a human donor in good health. Some libraries in this study had Jurkat cell RNA spiked in.

This clonotype was counted many times. The V gene is TRBV14, the J gene TRBJ1-1; TRBD1 aligns across 7 bases. CDR3 length equals 13 residues. The V and J ends lost 4 bases and 7 bases, in that order; junction bases with no gene match: 6. Germline assignment: CDR1 SGHDN and CDR2 FVKESK. The CDR3 coding sequence is TGTGCCAGCAGCCCACAGGGGTGGCTTGAAGCTTTCTTT. It translates to CASSPQGWLEAFF.

In its sample, this clonotype was seen many times. The chain carries TRBV20-1 and TRBJ1-1; TRBD1 matches 8 bases. V lost 0 bases, J lost 3 bases, and 12 bases stayed unmatched. Germline loops: CDR1 DFQATT, CDR2 SNEGSKA (reference sequence). The CDR3 contains 17 residues. The CDR3 spells CSARDSGGAGYYTEAFF. CDR3 coding DNA: TGCAGTGCTAGAGATTCAGGGGGCGCCGGTTATTACACTGAAGCTTTCTTT.

V and J are TRBV6-5 and TRBJ2-5; the D gene is possibly TRBD1 (5 bases). The germline gives CDR1 MNHEY, CDR2 SVGAGI. The V end lost 2 bases, the J end lost 5 bases, and 9 bases lay between the germline ends. The CDR3 runs 13 residues. The CDR3 loop reads CASSYKGAETQYF. CDR3 DNA sequence: TGTGCCAGCAGTTACAAAGGGGCTGAGACCCAGTACTTC.

This clonotype has more than one count but fewer than ten. The rearrangement uses TRBV11-2 and TRBJ2-3, with TRBD1 identical over 8 bases. Germline V gene sequence: CDR1 SGHAT, CDR2 FQNNGV. The CDR3 is made up of 16 amino acids. V shed 5 bases and J 0 bases; nucleotides not matched to a gene: 7. The CDR3 region has the DNA TGTGCCAGCAGCCTTACAGGGGGAACTAGCACAGATACGCAGTATTTT. It specifies CASSLTGGTSTDTQYF. Supplemented by reference TRBV11-2 and TRBJ2-3, the full variable domain reads EAGVAQSPRYKIIEKRQSVAFWCNPISGHATLYWYQQILGQGPKLLIQFQNNGVVDDSQLPKDRFSAERLKGVDSTLKIQPAKLEDSAVYLCASSLTGGTSTDTQYFGPGTRLTVL.

The chain uses TRBV27 and TRBJ2-1, with D unresolved. The CDR3 spans 16 residues. V was trimmed by 2 bases and J by 8 bases, leaving 19 bases between them. Looked up from germline, CDR1 is MNHEY and CDR2 is SMNVEV (reference sequence). CDR3 sequence (DNA): TGTGCCAGCAGTTTACTAATCATTAGAGACCTCCATGAGCAGTTCTTC. It is translated as CASSLLIIRDLHEQFF.

Details on this clonotype: An end of the junction does not agree with germline; a read error may underlie this. The V gene is TRBV13, the J gene TRBJ1-1; unclear D gene. The length of the CDR3 is 14 residues. CDR1 PRHDT and CDR2 FYEKMQ come from the germline V gene (reference sequence). CDR3 protein: CASSVGPGRTEAFF. The CDR3, as DNA: TGTGCCAGCAGCGTAGGACCGGGAAGGACTGAAGCTTTCTTT.

This clonotype was seen only a few times. The rearrangement links TRBV10-3 to TRBJ2-3; 9 nucleotides agree with TRBD2. Germline loops: CDR1 ENHRY, CDR2 SYGVKD. CDR3 length equals 15 residues. Trimming removed 3 bases from V and 2 bases from J; junction bases left unmatched: 3. The CDR3 here is CAISESGGHTDTQYF. CDR3 DNA: TGTGCCATCAGTGAAAGCGGGGGGCACACAGATACGCAGTATTTT.

This clonotype was picked up a small number of times. The chain combines TRBV5-4 with TRBJ1-1; TRBD1 matches at 10 bases. Unmatched junction bases numbered 5, after V lost 0 bases and J lost 3 bases. CDR3 length: 16 amino acids. CDR1 is SGHNT and CDR2 is YYREEE in the germline V gene (reference sequence). CDR3 bases: TGTGCCAGCAGCTTGGGAGGACAGGGGGGTTACACTGAAGCTTTCTTT. It specifies CASSLGGQGGYTEAFF.

This clonotype was found a few times. The chain recombines TRBV12-3 or TRBV12-4 with TRBJ1-1, with a weak D call TRBD1 (5 bases). V lost 3 bases, J lost 5 bases, and 10 bases lay in between. This CDR3 has 13 amino acids. CDR3 protein: CASSFMGGTEAFF. The CDR3 DNA sequence: TGTGCCAGCAGTTTTATGGGGGGTACTGAAGCTTTCTTT.